This T cell receptor beta chain was observed in a study of PD-1 blockade in classical Hodgkin lymphoma. Study results and limitations: Relapsed/refractory patients reportedly had the lowest baseline TCR diversity, below newly diagnosed patients, who were below healthy donors.

The table came from immunoSEQ multiplex PCR; TCRdb's copy has only in-frame clones and leaves some out. The data contain under 30,000 clones, roughly two thirds of them seen just once; the ten biggest clones take up more than 15%. Each patient relapsed following autologous stem cell transplantation, and prior brentuximab vedotin exposure differed. For this clone: The antigen remains undetermined.

The ends were cut back, 0 bases at V and 2 bases at J, with 9 bases in the middle. The CDR3 runs 14 residues. The germline gives CDR1 SGDLS, CDR2 YYNGEE. This receptor was taken from a human donor with classical Hodgkin lymphoma. The chain is built from TRBV9 and TRBJ2-7, with a tentative D call TRBD1 (5 bases). This sample comprised peripheral blood mononuclear cells (PBMCs), obtained at baseline. In DNA form, the CDR3 reads TGTGCCAGCAGCGTAGGTATGGGGCCCTACGAGCAGTACTTC. It specifies CASSVGMGPYEQYF.